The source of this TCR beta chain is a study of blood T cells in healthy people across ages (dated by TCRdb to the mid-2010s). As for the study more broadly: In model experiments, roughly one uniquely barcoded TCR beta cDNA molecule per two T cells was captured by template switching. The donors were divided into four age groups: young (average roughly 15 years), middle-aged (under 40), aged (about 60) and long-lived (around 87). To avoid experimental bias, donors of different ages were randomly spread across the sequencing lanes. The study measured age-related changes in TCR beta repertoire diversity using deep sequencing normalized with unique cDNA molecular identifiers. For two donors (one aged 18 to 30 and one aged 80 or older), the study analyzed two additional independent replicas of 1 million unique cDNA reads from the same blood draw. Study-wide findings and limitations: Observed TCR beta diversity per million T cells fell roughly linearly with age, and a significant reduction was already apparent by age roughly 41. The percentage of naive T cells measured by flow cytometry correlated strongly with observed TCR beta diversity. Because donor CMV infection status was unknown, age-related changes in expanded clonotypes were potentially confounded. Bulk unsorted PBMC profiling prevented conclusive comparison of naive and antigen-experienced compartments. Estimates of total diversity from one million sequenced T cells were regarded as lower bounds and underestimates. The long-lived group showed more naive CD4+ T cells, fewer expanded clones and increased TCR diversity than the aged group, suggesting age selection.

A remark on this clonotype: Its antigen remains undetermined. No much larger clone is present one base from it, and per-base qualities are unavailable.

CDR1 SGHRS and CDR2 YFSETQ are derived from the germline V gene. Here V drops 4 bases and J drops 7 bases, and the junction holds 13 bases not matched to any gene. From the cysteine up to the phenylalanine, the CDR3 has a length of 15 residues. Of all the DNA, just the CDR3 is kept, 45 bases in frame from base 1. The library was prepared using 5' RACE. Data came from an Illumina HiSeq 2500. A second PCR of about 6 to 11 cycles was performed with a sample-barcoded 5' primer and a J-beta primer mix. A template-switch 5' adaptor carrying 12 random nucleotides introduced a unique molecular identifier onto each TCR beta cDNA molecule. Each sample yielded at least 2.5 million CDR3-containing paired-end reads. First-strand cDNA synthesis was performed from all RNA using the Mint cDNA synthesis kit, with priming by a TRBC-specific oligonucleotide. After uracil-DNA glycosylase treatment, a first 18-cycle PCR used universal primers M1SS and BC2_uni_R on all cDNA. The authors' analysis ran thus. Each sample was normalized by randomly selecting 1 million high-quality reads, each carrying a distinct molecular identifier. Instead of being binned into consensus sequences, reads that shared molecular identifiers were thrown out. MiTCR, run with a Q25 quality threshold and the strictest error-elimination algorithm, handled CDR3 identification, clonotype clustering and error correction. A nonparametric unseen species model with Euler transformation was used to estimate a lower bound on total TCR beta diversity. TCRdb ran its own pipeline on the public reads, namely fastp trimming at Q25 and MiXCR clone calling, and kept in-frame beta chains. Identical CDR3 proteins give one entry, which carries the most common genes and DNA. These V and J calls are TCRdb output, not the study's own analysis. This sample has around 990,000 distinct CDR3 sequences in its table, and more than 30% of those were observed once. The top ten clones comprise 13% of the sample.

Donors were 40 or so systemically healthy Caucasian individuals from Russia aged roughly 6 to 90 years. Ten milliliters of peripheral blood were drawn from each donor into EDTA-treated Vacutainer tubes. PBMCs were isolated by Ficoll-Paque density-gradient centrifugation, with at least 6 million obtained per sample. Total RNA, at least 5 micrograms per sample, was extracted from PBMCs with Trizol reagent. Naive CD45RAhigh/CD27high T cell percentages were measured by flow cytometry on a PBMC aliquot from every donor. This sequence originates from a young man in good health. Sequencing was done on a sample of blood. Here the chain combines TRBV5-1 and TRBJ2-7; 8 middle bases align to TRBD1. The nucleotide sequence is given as TGCGCCAGCAGCCGTGACAGGGGCCTAACTAGTGAGCAGTACTTC. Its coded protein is CASSRDRGLTSEQYF.